A single sample gave rise to the 8 T cell receptor beta chains below, sequenced in a study of T cell changes during pregnancy in multiple sclerosis. Produced via immunoSEQ multiplex PCR; TCRdb's table is partial and in-frame only. This table holds about 36,000 clones, approximately 89% found once. The input for sequencing was CD8+ T cells from peripheral blood mononuclear cells, taken in the third trimester of pregnancy. The receptor source for this set is a female donor with multiple sclerosis, enrolled in a pregnancy study.

The V call is TRBV7-2, the J call TRBJ2-5; the match to TRBD2 covers 7 bases. CDR1 is SGHTA, CDR2 FQGNSA, per germline. With V trimmed by 5 bases and J by 8 bases, 11 bases remained unmatched. The CDR3 sequence is 14 residues long. CDR3 nucleotides: TGTGCCAGCAGCCCCCCCGGGACTACCGCAACCCAGTACTTC. Its protein is CASSPPGTTATQYF.

V and J are TRBV29-1 and TRBJ2-3, with a weak D call TRBD1 (7 bases). The germline V gene encodes CDR1 SQVTM and CDR2 ANQGSEA. CDR3 size: 14 residues. The V and J ends lost 6 bases and 2 bases respectively, with 15 bases between them. The CDR3 DNA follows: TGCAGCGTCATGGGGGGACAGTACACAGATACGCAGTATTTT. Translating gives CSVMGGQYTDTQYF.

This clone has a handful of counts. The chain joins TRBV6-4 to TRBJ2-1; 12 nucleotides line up with TRBD2. J gave up 4 bases and V 3 bases, and 1 base lay outside the gene matches. Looked up from germline, CDR1 is MRHNA and CDR2 is SNTAGT. This CDR3 has 15 residues. CDR3 sequence (DNA): TGTGCCAGCAGTGAAGGACTAGCGGGATACAATGAGCAGTTCTTC. Protein: CASSEGLAGYNEQFF.

The V and J genes are TRBV4-2 and TRBJ2-5, with TRBD2 as a possible D gene (6 bases). The germline V gene encodes CDR1 LGHNA and CDR2 YNFKEQ. V was pared by 0 bases and J by 5 bases, with 19 bases between. The CDR3 runs to 17 residues. The CDR3 here is CASSQETGGMFLETQYF. DNA of the CDR3: TGTGCCAGCAGCCAAGAAACCGGGGGAATGTTCCTCGAGACCCAGTACTTC.

As concerns this clone: At one end, the junction sequence differs from germline, possibly due to a read error. This chain uses TRBV7-9 with TRBJ2-3; TRBD2 matches at 11 bases. CDR3 length equals 12 residues. The germline gives CDR1 SEHNR, CDR2 FQNEAQ (reference sequence). The CDR3 coding sequence is TGTGCCAGCAGCTTAGCGGGACTAGCGGCCGCGTTT. Translation: CASSLAGLAAAF.

The chain combines TRBV6-1 with TRBJ2-7; 7 bases are a match to TRBD2. With V trimmed by 3 bases and J by 3 bases, 17 bases remained unmatched. CDR1 is MNHNS, CDR2 SASEGT, per germline. The CDR3 is made up of 18 amino acids. CDR3 coding DNA: TGTGCCAGCAGTGACCGCGGGAGTCTGGGGCCTCCCTACTACGAGCAGTACTTC. It encodes CASSDRGSLGPPYYEQYF.

This clone has just one count. This chain joins TRBV5-6 and TRBJ2-2; D not certain. Trimming stripped 4 bases from V and 3 bases from J, with 4 bases between. From germline, CDR1 is SGHDT and CDR2 YYEEEE. The CDR3 extends over 12 amino acids. The CDR3, as DNA: TGTGCCAGCAGCCGGGACACCGGGGAGCTGTTTTTT. It encodes CASSRDTGELFF.

The chain recombines TRBV25-1 with TRBJ1-1; 7 bases are shared with TRBD1. The V gene end was trimmed by 8 bases and the J gene end by 13 bases; junction bases not matched to a gene: 16. Germline CDR1 MGHDK, CDR2 SYGVNS. This CDR3 has 13 residues. CDR3 in amino acids: CASPDATGSLVFF. The CDR3 nucleotides are TGTGCCAGCCCTGACGCGACAGGGAGTTTAGTTTTCTTT. The entire variable domain, with the rest obtained from reference TRBV25-1 and TRBJ1-1, is as follows: EADIYQTPRYLVIGTGKKITLECSQTMGHDKMYWYQQDPGMELHLIHYSYGVNSTEKGDLSSESTVSRIRTEHFPLTLESARPSHTSQYLCASPDATGSLVFFGQGTRLTVV.